The 9 T cell receptor beta chains below all came from one sample that was sequenced in a study of early T cells in non-severe SARS-CoV-2 infection. Each CDR3 protein is one row after TCRdb ran MiXCR on the 5' RACE reads. This sample has over 70,000 distinct CDR3 sequences; roughly 15% occur once, and the top ten carry roughly 4.3%. Sequencing used whole blood, obtained at baseline. All receptors come from an adult who was a healthcare worker with PCR-confirmed SARS-CoV-2 infection or an uninfected control (not recorded which).

This clonotype was seen more than once but under ten times. The genes are TRBV4-1 and TRBJ2-1, with D unresolved. The CDR3 covers 15 residues. Trimming removed 0 bases at V and 2 bases at J, with 8 bases between. From germline, CDR1 is MGHRA and CDR2 YSYEKL. CDR3 coding DNA: TGCGCCAGCAGCCAAGATAATCCGCCCTACAATGAGCAGTTCTTC. Protein: CASSQDNPPYNEQFF.

The V gene is TRBV7-2, the J gene TRBJ2-6; D gene unclear. The CDR3 sequence is 15 residues long. Trimming took off 7 bases at V and 0 bases at J, with 10 bases between the two ends. Looked up from germline, CDR1 is SGHTA and CDR2 is FQGNSA. CDR3 sequence: CASTQTLSGANVLTF. The CDR3 coding sequence is TGTGCCAGCACCCAGACCCTCTCTGGGGCCAACGTCCTGACTTTC.

This rearrangement joins TRBV5-4 to TRBJ2-3; 12 bases align to TRBD2. The CDR3 has 17 amino acids. The V gene end was trimmed by 4 bases and the J gene end by 2 bases; junction bases not matched to a gene: 8. Germline V gene lookup returns CDR1 SGHNT and CDR2 YYREEE (reference sequence). CDR3 sequence: CASSPAGLAGNTDTQYF. The CDR3 bases are TGTGCCAGCAGCCCCGCAGGACTAGCGGGGAACACAGATACGCAGTATTTT.

The chain combines TRBV28 with TRBJ1-2; 9 bases fit TRBD1. Per the germline V gene, CDR1 is MDHEN and CDR2 is SYDVKM. V was pared by 4 bases and J by 4 bases, with 7 bases of the junction left unmatched. The CDR3 consists of 15 residues. CDR3: CASSSLDRGGYGYTF. CDR3 DNA: TGTGCCAGCAGTTCCCTGGACAGGGGTGGCTATGGCTACACCTTC.

At least ten counts were recorded for this clonotype. The V call is TRBV12-3 or TRBV12-4, the J call TRBJ2-7; maybe TRBD2 (7 bases). The CDR3 loop spans 12 amino acids. With 7 bases removed from V and 4 bases from J, the gap between germline ends came to 11 bases. The CDR3 DNA reads as TGTGCCAGCAAGGGGGGGACATACGAGCAGTACTTC. It translates to CASKGGTYEQYF.

The chain recombines TRBV18 with TRBJ2-3, with D perhaps TRBD1 (5 bases). The V gene's germline CDR1 is KGHSH and CDR2 LQKENI. The CDR3 has 14 residues. Trimming took off 2 bases at V and 6 bases at J, with 12 bases between the two ends. DNA for the CDR3: TGTGCCAGCTCACCAGACCTAGGGGATGATACGCAGTATTTT. It specifies CASSPDLGDDTQYF.

This clonotype was detected many times. This rearrangement joins TRBV2 to TRBJ2-1; D perhaps matches TRBD1 (5 bases). CDR3 length: 18 amino acids. Germline V gene sequence: CDR1 SNHLY, CDR2 FYNNEI. V dropped 0 bases and J dropped 7 bases, with 22 bases sitting between them. The CDR3 DNA reads TGTGCCAGCAGTGAAGCCCAGGGTCGCACTCAGCCCTTAAATGAGCAGTTCTTC. Protein sequence: CASSEAQGRTQPLNEQFF.

The chain combines TRBV3-1 with TRBJ2-7, with a tentative D call TRBD1 (5 bases). V was trimmed by 2 bases and J by 2 bases, leaving 10 bases between them. The CDR3 length is 14 residues. Germline assignment: CDR1 LGHDT and CDR2 YNNKEL (reference sequence). The CDR3 spells CASSQQGVTYEQYF. The CDR3 DNA is TGTGCCAGCAGCCAACAGGGTGTGACCTACGAGCAGTACTTC.

This clonotype showed up just a few times. The chain employs TRBV18 and TRBJ1-4, with a weak D call TRBD1 (6 bases). The V gene's germline CDR1 is KGHSH and CDR2 LQKENI. The CDR3 consists of 14 residues. The germline V and J ends were trimmed by 5 bases and 8 bases, with 15 bases remaining between them. This CDR3 is CASSSGGAVEKLFF. The CDR3 DNA reads as TGTGCCAGCTCATCGGGGGGCGCGGTAGAAAAACTGTTTTTT.